This T cell receptor beta chain stems from a study of metastatic and nonmetastatic thyroid tumors. Study at large: Repertoires of blood and of tissue (tumor or nodule) from malignant and benign thyroid patients were compared.

Authors' methods: Across clinicopathological groups, CDR3 differences served as the basis for building a distant-metastasis classifier for papillary thyroid cancer. TCRdb used MiXCR to call clones anew from the PCR reads. Clone size and V and J calls follow TCRdb, not the original study. The table has over 25,000 clones, 10% to 14% seen once. V was shortened by 0 bases and J by 0 bases, with 7 bases between the two germline ends. Germline assignment: CDR1 MNHEY and CDR2 SVGAGI. There are 15 residues in the CDR3. Thyroid surgery was performed in patients who had received no treatment beforehand. This clone was counted ten times or more.

This rearrangement joins TRBV6-5 to TRBJ2-3; either TRBD1 or TRBD2 may supply D (5 bases each). Sequenced material: blood. This receptor was obtained from a female donor with papillary thyroid cancer or a benign thyroid nodule (not recorded which). Some clones in this sample may be carry-over from other donors' samples. CDR3 region: CASSYSGPSTDTQYF. CDR3 in DNA: TGTGCCAGCAGTTACTCGGGACCGAGCACAGATACGCAGTATTTT.